The sequence of this TCR beta chain was determined in a study of shared clonotypes between healthy human individuals. General study findings and limits: Among donors, the sharing of clonotypes was expected to be influenced by sequencing depth.

An even split of each subset's genomic DNA across several immunoSEQ plates was performed. Clones were sequenced by immunoSEQ multiplex PCR, and TCRdb holds only the in-frame ones, with some missing. The sample shows about 1.5 million clones, roughly 98% of them seen only once. CDR1 is SGHRS, CDR2 YFSETQ, per germline. The CDR3 loop spans 13 amino acids. V gave up 1 base and J gave up 8 bases; unmatched junction bases: 2. This clone was detected only a few times. The antigen remains undetermined. This receptor was taken from a man aged 25 to 40 in good health. Sequencing was carried out using naive CD4+ T cells sorted from blood. Subset described: CD45RA+ positively selected. V is TRBV5-1 and J is TRBJ1-5; 8 bases align to TRBD1. CDR3 residues: CASSLTGGEPQHF. The CDR3 nucleotides are TGCGCCAGCAGCTTGACAGGGGGGGAGCCCCAGCATTTT.